This TCR beta chain was profiled in a study of shared clonotypes between healthy human individuals. Trimming shortened V by 5 bases and J by 2 bases, and 13 bases separated the two germline ends. The germline V gene encodes CDR1 SGHTA and CDR2 FQGNSA. The CDR3 length is 14 residues. Clones were read by immunoSEQ multiplex PCR, and TCRdb kept only the in-frame ones, dropping some. The sample has over a million clones, roughly 97% seen once. The source is a young man in good health. The rearrangement uses TRBV7-2 and TRBJ2-7, with TRBD1 as a possible D gene (5 bases). Sequenced: naive CD4+ T cells sorted from blood. The subset is: CD45RA+ positively selected. The CDR3 loop reads CASSTTVFAYEQYF. As DNA, the CDR3 is TGTGCCAGCAGCACGACAGTATTTGCCTACGAGCAGTACTTC.